Shown below are 24 T cell receptor beta chains from a single sample sequenced in a study of yellow fever vaccine responses in identical twins. TCRdb used MiXCR to reprocess the RT-PCR reads, holding one entry per CDR3 protein. The sample shows 2,500 to 3,000 distinct CDR3 sequences, around 90% of them seen only once. The material sequenced was T cells from blood (PBMCs), unsorted or a sorted subset (not recorded which), taken before or after yellow fever vaccination (not recorded which). The receptors were sampled from a female donor who received the yellow fever vaccine.

The chain employs TRBV24-1 and TRBJ2-1; D gene uncertain. The CDR3 runs to 11 residues. The germline V and J ends were trimmed by 5 bases and 3 bases, with 1 base remaining between them. CDR1 and CDR2 (germline): KGHDR, SFDVKD. CDR3 nucleotide sequence: TGTGCCACCAGTGTCTACAATGAGCAGTTCTTC. Amino acids: CATSVYNEQFF.

The chain recombines TRBV28 with TRBJ2-1; 10 nucleotides align to TRBD2. The V gene end was trimmed by 6 bases and the J gene end by 8 bases; junction bases not matched to a gene: 13. The CDR3 extends over 16 amino acids. The germline gives CDR1 MDHEN, CDR2 SYDVKM. The CDR3 spells CASSHSGAGGRDEQFF. CDR3 DNA sequence: TGTGCCAGCAGCCATTCAGGAGCGGGGGGGCGAGATGAGCAGTTCTTC.

The V call is TRBV5-6, the J call TRBJ2-7, with 8 bases fitting TRBD2. CDR3 length: 13 amino acids. Germline CDR1 is SGHDT and CDR2 is YYEEEE. V gave up 4 bases and J gave up 2 bases; unmatched junction bases: 2. The CDR3: CASSMGLAYEQYV. CDR3 bases: TGTGCCAGCAGCATGGGACTAGCCTACGAGCAGTACGTC.

The chain joins TRBV11-1 to TRBJ1-5; 7 bases are shared with TRBD1. CDR3 length equals 12 residues. In germline, CDR1 is SGHAT, CDR2 FQDESV (reference sequence). Unmatched junction bases numbered 2, after V lost 5 bases and J lost 7 bases. The CDR3 is CASSQGEQPQHF. CDR3 nucleotide sequence: TGTGCCAGCAGCCAGGGGGAGCAGCCCCAGCATTTT.

This clonotype was found once. V and J are TRBV9 and TRBJ2-7; 12 bases fit TRBD1. Losses at the gene ends were 0 bases for V and 6 bases for J; bases not matched to a gene: 4. Germline CDR1 and CDR2: SGDLS and YYNGEE. The CDR3 spans 15 residues. The CDR3 reads CASSVAGTGGVEQYF. As DNA, the CDR3 is TGTGCCAGCAGCGTAGCCGGGACAGGGGGCGTCGAGCAGTACTTC. The whole variable domain, filled in from reference TRBV9 and TRBJ2-7, reads DSGVTQTPKHLITATGQRVTLRCSPRSGDLSVYWYQQSLDQGLQFLIQYYNGEERAKGNILERFSAQQFPDLHSELNLSSLELGDSALYFCASSVAGTGGVEQYFGPGTRLTVT.

V and J are TRBV12-3 or TRBV12-4 and TRBJ1-4, with a weak D call TRBD1 (5 bases). The CDR3 sequence is 14 residues long. V lost 5 bases and J lost 6, with 13 bases in between. Written as DNA, the CDR3 is TGTGCCAGCAGTATTGGGGGGAGAGATGAAAAACTGTTTTTT. Its translation: CASSIGGRDEKLFF.

The chain couples TRBV20-1 to TRBJ2-2; tentative D call: TRBD2 (6 bases). Germline-derived CDR1 and CDR2 are DFQATT and SNEGSKA (reference sequence). V was pared by 6 bases and J by 0 bases, with 11 bases between. The CDR3 runs 14 residues. The CDR3 coding sequence is TGCAGTGCCAAGACTAGATCGAACACCGGGGAGCTGTTTTTT. It encodes CSAKTRSNTGELFF.

The chain carries TRBV19 and TRBJ1-1; unclear D gene. Germline V gene data show CDR1 as LNHDA and CDR2 as SQIVND (reference sequence). V was trimmed by 4 bases and J by 7 bases, leaving 16 bases between them. This CDR3 contains 14 residues. This CDR3 reads CASSRGPKSIEAFF. CDR3 nucleotides: TGTGCCAGTAGTAGAGGACCGAAATCGATTGAAGCTTTCTTT.

This clonotype appeared a single time. V and J are TRBV27 and TRBJ1-4, with D uncertain. CDR1 is MNHEY and CDR2 is SMNVEV in the germline V gene (reference sequence). Trimming stripped 0 bases from V and 1 base from J, with 6 bases between. This CDR3 region has 15 residues. CDR3 region: CASSLSQLTNEKLFF. For the CDR3, the DNA is TGTGCCAGCAGTTTATCACAGTTAACTAATGAAAAACTGTTTTTT.

This clonotype was recorded a few times. The rearrangement uses TRBV19 and TRBJ1-1; a weak D match, TRBD1 (6 bases). Germline values: CDR1 LNHDA, CDR2 SQIVND (reference sequence). This CDR3 contains 16 residues. The V end was cut by 5 bases, the J end by 1 base, with 17 bases between. The CDR3: CASSRLQGRGNTEAFF. The DNA of the CDR3 is TGTGCCAGTAGTCGGTTACAGGGTCGGGGGAACACTGAAGCTTTCTTT.

A single count supports this clonotype. The V and J genes are TRBV29-1 and TRBJ2-2, with D uncertain. This CDR3 comprises 14 residues. Germline loops: CDR1 SQVTM, CDR2 ANQGSEA. V lost 2 bases to trimming and J lost 4 bases, with 11 bases between them. CDR3 loop: CSVESQRSTGELFF. The DNA of the CDR3 is TGCAGCGTTGAATCGCAACGGAGCACCGGGGAGCTGTTTTTT.

The chain links TRBV4-2 to TRBJ2-1; D possibly corresponds to TRBD2 (5 bases). Germline assignment: CDR1 LGHNA and CDR2 YNFKEQ. This CDR3 contains 17 residues. V was trimmed by 0 bases and J by 0 bases, leaving 12 bases between them. The CDR3 DNA follows: TGTGCCAGCAGCCAAGAATGGGGTCGGGGCTCCTACAATGAGCAGTTCTTC. Protein: CASSQEWGRGSYNEQFF.

This clonotype turned up a few times. The chain links TRBV4-1 to TRBJ1-1; 8 bases match TRBD1. Germline V gives CDR1 MGHRA, CDR2 YSYEKL. The junction had 6 bases not matched to a gene; V was cut back by 2 bases and J by 1 base. The CDR3 has 16 amino acids. The CDR3 is CASSQPRQGRNTEAFF. The CDR3 DNA is TGCGCCAGCAGCCAACCCCGACAGGGGAGGAACACTGAAGCTTTCTTT.

In DNA, the CDR3 is TGTGCCAGCAGCTTAGCAAGTTACAATGAGCAGTTCTTC. This sequence encodes CASSLASYNEQFF. The rearrangement joins TRBV11-1 to TRBJ2-1; D call uncertain. Germline V gives CDR1 SGHAT, CDR2 FQDESV (reference sequence). Trimming cost V 0 bases and J 4 bases, with 4 bases left between them. CDR3 size: 13 residues.

The genes are TRBV4-1 and TRBJ1-6; perhaps TRBD1 as D (5 bases). This CDR3 has 13 amino acids. From germline, CDR1 is MGHRA and CDR2 YSYEKL. V was trimmed by 4 bases and J by 10 bases, leaving 11 bases between them. The CDR3 nucleotides read TGCGCCAGCAGCCTTGGGGCAGTGTCACCCCTCCACTTT. It encodes CASSLGAVSPLHF.

This sequence joins TRBV2 and TRBJ2-1; TRBD2 matches 8 bases. The CDR3 is made up of 15 amino acids. The germline CDR1 and CDR2 sequences are SNHLY and FYNNEI. The junction had 7 bases not matched to a gene; V was cut back by 4 bases and J by 5 bases. CDR3 loop: CASSARRAGDNEQFF. The CDR3 DNA is TGTGCCAGCAGTGCCCGAAGAGCGGGGGACAATGAGCAGTTCTTC.

V and J are TRBV2 and TRBJ2-6, with a weak D call TRBD1 (6 bases). This CDR3 region has 19 residues. V was shortened by 4 bases and J by 2 bases, with 21 bases between the two germline ends. The V gene's germline CDR1 is SNHLY and CDR2 FYNNEI. This CDR3 reads CASSGIRNHRDPGANVLTF. The CDR3 region has the DNA TGTGCCAGCAGTGGAATTCGGAATCACAGGGACCCTGGGGCCAACGTCCTGACTTTC. The full variable domain, completed using reference TRBV2 and TRBJ2-6, is EPEVTQTPSHQVTQMGQEVILRCVPISNHLYFYWYRQILGQKVEFLVSFYNNEISEKSEIFDDQFSVERPDGSNFTLKIRSTKLEDSAMYFCASSGIRNHRDPGANVLTFGAGSRLTVL.

The genes are TRBV4-3 and TRBJ2-5, with D possibly being TRBD2 (5 bases). Trimming shortened V by 1 base and J by 2 bases, and 5 bases separated the two germline ends. CDR1 and CDR2 (germline): LGHNA, YSLEER. This CDR3 is 13 amino acids long. The DNA for the CDR3 is TGCGCCAGCAGCCAAGGGACTCAAGAGACCCAGTACTTC. Encoded protein: CASSQGTQETQYF.

The chain links TRBV10-3 to TRBJ1-1; the D is unclear. The germline V gene has CDR1 ENHRY and CDR2 SYGVKD. The ends were cut back, 10 bases at V and 4 bases at J, with 19 bases in the middle. This CDR3 spans 14 amino acids. The CDR3 DNA reads as TGTGCCACCCTCTCGGCAGCCATGAGCACTGAAGCTTTCTTT. It translates to CATLSAAMSTEAFF.

V and J are TRBV13 and TRBJ2-3; a weak D match, TRBD2 (6 bases). The CDR3 runs 13 residues. Between the trimmed V and J ends, which lost 8 bases and 3 bases, there was a span of 12 bases. The germline gives CDR1 PRHDT, CDR2 FYEKMQ (reference sequence). The CDR3 here is CASAVGRTDTQYF. The CDR3 coding sequence is TGTGCCAGCGCAGTGGGGAGGACAGATACGCAGTATTTT.

The V call is TRBV6-1, the J call TRBJ2-1; weak D call: TRBD1 (5 bases). Per the germline V gene, CDR1 is MNHNS and CDR2 is SASEGT. V was trimmed by 7 bases and J by 14 bases, leaving 15 bases between them. The CDR3 runs 11 residues. In DNA, the CDR3 is TGTGCCAGCACCGACGGTACAGGAGAGTTCTTC. Residues: CASTDGTGEFF.

The chain carries TRBV29-1 and TRBJ2-3; TRBD2 matches at 12 bases. CDR1 is SQVTM and CDR2 is ANQGSEA in the germline V gene. This CDR3 comprises 18 residues. Trimming removed 3 bases from V and 0 bases from J; junction bases left unmatched: 10. The CDR3 bases are TGCAGCGTTGATCTAGGGCTAGCGGGAGGGCGGAGCACAGATACGCAGTATTTT. Translating gives CSVDLGLAGGRSTDTQYF.

The CDR3 DNA follows: TGTGCCAGCAGCTACTCCAGGGTTGTAGGCGGGGAGCTGTTTTTT. Its translation is CASSYSRVVGGELFF. The rearrangement uses TRBV7-6 and TRBJ2-2; tentatively, D is TRBD1 (5 bases). CDR3 length: 15 amino acids. Trimming stripped 4 bases from V and 7 bases from J, with 16 bases between. Germline V gene sequence: CDR1 SGHVS, CDR2 FNYEAQ.

The chain couples TRBV11-1 to TRBJ1-2; D call uncertain. Germline V gene data show CDR1 as SGHAT and CDR2 as FQDESV (reference sequence). Trimming took 1 base from V and 4 from J, leaving 7 bases between them. This CDR3 spans 13 amino acids. The CDR3 protein is CASSLGVLYGYTF. In nucleotides, the CDR3 is TGTGCCAGCAGCTTAGGTGTTCTCTATGGCTACACCTTC.